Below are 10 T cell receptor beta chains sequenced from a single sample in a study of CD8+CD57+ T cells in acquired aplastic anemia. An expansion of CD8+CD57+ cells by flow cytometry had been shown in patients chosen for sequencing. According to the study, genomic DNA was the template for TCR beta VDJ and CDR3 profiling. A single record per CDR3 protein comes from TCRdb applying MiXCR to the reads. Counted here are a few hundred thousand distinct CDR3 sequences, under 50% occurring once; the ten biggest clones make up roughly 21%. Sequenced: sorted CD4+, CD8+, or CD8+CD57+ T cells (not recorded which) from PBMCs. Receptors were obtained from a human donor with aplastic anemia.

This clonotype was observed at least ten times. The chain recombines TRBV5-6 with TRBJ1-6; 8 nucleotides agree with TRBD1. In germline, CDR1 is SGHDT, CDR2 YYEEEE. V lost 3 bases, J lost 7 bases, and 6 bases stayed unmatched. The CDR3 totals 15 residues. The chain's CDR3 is CASSSLQGANSPLHF. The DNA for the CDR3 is TGTGCCAGCAGCTCTCTTCAGGGGGCGAATTCACCCCTCCACTTT. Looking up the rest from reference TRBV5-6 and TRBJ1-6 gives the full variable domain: DAGVTQSPTHLIKTRGQQVTLRCSPKSGHDTVSWYQQALGQGPQFIFQYYEEEERQRGNFPDRFSGHQFPNYSSELNVNALLLGDSALYLCASSSLQGANSPLHFGNGTRLTVT.

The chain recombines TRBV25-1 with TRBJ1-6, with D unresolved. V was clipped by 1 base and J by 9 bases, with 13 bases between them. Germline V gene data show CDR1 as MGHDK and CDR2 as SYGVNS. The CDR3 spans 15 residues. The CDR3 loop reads CASSESPGSGSPLHF. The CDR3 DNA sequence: TGTGCCAGCAGTGAATCGCCGGGGTCCGGTTCACCCCTCCACTTT.

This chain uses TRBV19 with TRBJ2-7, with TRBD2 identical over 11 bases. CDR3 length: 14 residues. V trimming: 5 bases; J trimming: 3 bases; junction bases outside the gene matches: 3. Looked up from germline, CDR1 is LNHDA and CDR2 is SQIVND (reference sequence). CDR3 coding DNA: TGTGCCAGTAGTGTGGGGACTAGCGGCTACGAGCAGTACTTC. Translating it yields CASSVGTSGYEQYF.

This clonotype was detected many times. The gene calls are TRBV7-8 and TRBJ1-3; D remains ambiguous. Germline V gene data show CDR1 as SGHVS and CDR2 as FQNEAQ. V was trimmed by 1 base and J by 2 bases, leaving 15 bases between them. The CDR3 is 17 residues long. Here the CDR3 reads CASSLEPEGGTGNTIYF. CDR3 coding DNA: TGTGCCAGCAGCTTAGAACCCGAGGGAGGTACTGGAAACACCATATATTTT.

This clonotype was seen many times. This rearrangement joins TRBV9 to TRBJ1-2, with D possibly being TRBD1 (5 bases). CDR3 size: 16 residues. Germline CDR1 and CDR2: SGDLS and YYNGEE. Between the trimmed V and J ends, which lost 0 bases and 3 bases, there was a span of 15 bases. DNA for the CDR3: TGTGCCAGCAGCGTAGACGGGGGGGGGGGGTACTATGGCTACACCTTC. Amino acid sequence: CASSVDGGGGYYGYTF. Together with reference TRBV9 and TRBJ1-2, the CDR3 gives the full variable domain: DSGVTQTPKHLITATGQRVTLRCSPRSGDLSVYWYQQSLDQGLQFLIQYYNGEERAKGNILERFSAQQFPDLHSELNLSSLELGDSALYFCASSVDGGGGYYGYTFGSGTRLTVV.

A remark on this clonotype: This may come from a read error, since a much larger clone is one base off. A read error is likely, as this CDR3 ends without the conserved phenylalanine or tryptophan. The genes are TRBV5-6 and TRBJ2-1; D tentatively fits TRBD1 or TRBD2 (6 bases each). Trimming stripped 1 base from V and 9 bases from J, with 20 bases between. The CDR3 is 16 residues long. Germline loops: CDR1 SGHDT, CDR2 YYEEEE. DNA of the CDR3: TGTGCCAGCAGCTTGACTCTCACAGGGCCGCGGGGTGAGCAGTTCCTC. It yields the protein CASSLTLTGPRGEQFL.

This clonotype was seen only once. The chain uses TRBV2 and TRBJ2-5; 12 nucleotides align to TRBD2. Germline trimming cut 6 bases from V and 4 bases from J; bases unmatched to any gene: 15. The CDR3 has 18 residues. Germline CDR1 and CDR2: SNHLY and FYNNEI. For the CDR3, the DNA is TGTGCCAGCAGGCCAGGGGCTAGCGGGGGGGCCTCGGTAGAGACCCAGTACTTC. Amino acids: CASRPGASGGASVETQYF.

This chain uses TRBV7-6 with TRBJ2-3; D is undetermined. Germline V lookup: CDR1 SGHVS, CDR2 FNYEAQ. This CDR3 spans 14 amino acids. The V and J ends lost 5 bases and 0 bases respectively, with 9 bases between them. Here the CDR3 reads CASSDRPSTDTQYF. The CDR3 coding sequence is TGTGCCAGCAGCGACCGTCCTAGCACAGATACGCAGTATTTT. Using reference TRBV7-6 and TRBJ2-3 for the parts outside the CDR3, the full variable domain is GAGVSQSPRYKVTKRGQDVALRCDPISGHVSLYWYRQALGQGPEFLTYFNYEAQQDKSGLPNDRFSAERPEGSISTLTIQRTEQRDSAMYRCASSDRPSTDTQYFGPGTRLTVL.

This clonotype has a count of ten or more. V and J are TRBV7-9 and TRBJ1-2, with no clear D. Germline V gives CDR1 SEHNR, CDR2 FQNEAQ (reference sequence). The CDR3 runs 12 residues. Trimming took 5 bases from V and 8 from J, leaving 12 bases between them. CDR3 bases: TGTGCCAGCAGCAGGAGCGAAGAGGGCTACACCTTC. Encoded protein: CASSRSEEGYTF.

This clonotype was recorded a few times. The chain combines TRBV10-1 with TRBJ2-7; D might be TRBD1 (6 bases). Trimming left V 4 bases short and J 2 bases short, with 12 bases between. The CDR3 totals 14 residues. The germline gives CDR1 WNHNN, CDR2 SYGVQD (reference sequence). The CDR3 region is CASSVQGQAYEQYF. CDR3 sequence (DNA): TGCGCCAGCAGTGTACAGGGTCAAGCCTACGAGCAGTACTTC.